The 16 T cell receptor beta chains listed next were all sequenced from one sample in a study of T cells after yellow fever vaccination. Via MiXCR, TCRdb re-called the 5' RACE reads, giving one row per CDR3 protein. Of a few hundred thousand distinct CDR3 sequences listed, roughly an eighth were seen once; the top ten hold 2.5% to 3.5%. The sequenced sample was CD4+ T cells sorted from PBMCs, obtained 15 days after the yellow fever booster vaccination. The receptors shown here come from a man aged 18 to 30 who received the YFV17D yellow fever vaccine.

This clonotype was detected a few times. The gene calls are TRBV7-8 and TRBJ1-3; D uncertain. The CDR3 is 13 residues long. The V end lost 2 bases, the J end lost 4 bases, and 6 bases lay between the germline ends. The germline CDR1 and CDR2 sequences are SGHVS and FQNEAQ. Written as DNA, the CDR3 is TGTGCCAGCAGCTTAAGAGGAGGAAACACCATATATTTT. This encodes CASSLRGGNTIYF.

This clonotype was counted only a few times. The chain combines TRBV4-1 with TRBJ2-7; possible D gene TRBD2, 6 bases. The V and J ends lost 3 bases and 1 base respectively, with 10 bases between them. Germline values: CDR1 MGHRA, CDR2 YSYEKL. This CDR3 has 14 amino acids. This CDR3 is CASSQDYTSYEQYF. CDR3 DNA sequence: TGCGCCAGCAGCCAGGACTACACTTCCTACGAGCAGTACTTC.

This chain joins TRBV20-1 and TRBJ2-3; either TRBD1 or TRBD2 may fit D (5 bases each). The V gene lost 0 bases and the J gene lost 2 bases, with 12 bases spanning the gap. The CDR3 runs to 15 residues. From germline, CDR1 is DFQATT and CDR2 SNEGSKA (reference sequence). Here the CDR3 reads CSARDRGANTDTQYF. CDR3 nucleotide sequence: TGCAGTGCTAGAGATCGAGGGGCCAACACAGATACGCAGTATTTT.

This clonotype was seen a handful of times. Since a much larger clone is just one base distant, this may be a read error. The genes are TRBV3-1 and TRBJ1-1; D unresolved. The CDR3 is 12 residues long. V was clipped by 0 bases and J by 10 bases, with 9 bases between them. Germline V CDR1 and CDR2: LGHDT, YNNKEL (reference sequence). The CDR3 sequence: CASSQESQRAFF. The CDR3 coding sequence is TGTGCCAGCAGCCAAGAGTCACAGCGAGCTTTCTTT.

This clonotype was seen more than once but under ten times. CDR3 sequence (DNA): TGTGCCAGCTCACCACCAGCGGGGGGATACAATGAGCAGTTCTTC. Translation gives CASSPPAGGYNEQFF. J is TRBJ2-1 and V is TRBV18; 9 bases match TRBD2. V gave up 0 bases and J gave up 4 bases; unmatched junction bases: 1. CDR1 and CDR2 from the germline V gene are KGHSH and LQKENI. The CDR3 is 15 residues long.

The chain links TRBV5-1 to TRBJ1-2; TRBD1 might be the D (6 bases). The V and J ends lost 3 bases and 6 bases respectively, with 15 bases between them. The CDR3 is 14 residues long. Germline CDR1 and CDR2: SGHRS and YFSETQ. This chain's CDR3 is CASSSSVSGDGYTF. The CDR3 DNA reads as TGCGCCAGCAGCTCATCGGTGTCAGGGGATGGCTACACCTTC.

The CDR3 here is CASSRILPGTVGNTIYF. The CDR3 bases are TGCGCCAGCAGCCGGATCCTTCCCGGGACAGTTGGAAACACCATATATTTT. The rearrangement joins TRBV4-3 to TRBJ1-3, with TRBD1 identical over 7 bases. Germline trimming cut 4 bases from V and 3 bases from J; bases unmatched to any gene: 12. Per the germline V gene, CDR1 is LGHNA and CDR2 is YSLEER. This CDR3 comprises 17 residues.

The chain links TRBV9 to TRBJ2-2, with D possibly matching TRBD2 (6 bases). The V end was cut by 3 bases, the J end by 0 bases, with 12 bases between. The germline V gene encodes CDR1 SGDLS and CDR2 YYNGEE. The CDR3 runs to 16 residues. CDR3 sequence reads: CASSARGSANTGELFF. The CDR3 DNA reads TGTGCCAGCAGCGCCCGGGGGTCGGCGAACACCGGGGAGCTGTTTTTT.

The V gene is TRBV20-1, the J gene TRBJ1-5; 7 bases are a match to TRBD1. Germline-derived CDR1 and CDR2 are DFQATT and SNEGSKA (reference sequence). The J segment lost 7 bases and the V segment lost 6 bases, leaving 21 bases of the junction unmatched. The CDR3 loop spans 17 amino acids. The CDR3, as DNA: TGCAGTGCGCTCGAGACCAGACAGGGTTTTCATCGACAGCCCCAGCATTTT. This translates into CSALETRQGFHRQPQHF.

This clonotype was seen at least ten times. V usage is TRBV5-1 and J usage is TRBJ2-5, with a weak D call TRBD1 (6 bases). V gave up 7 bases and J gave up 2 bases, with 15 bases separating them. Per germline, CDR1 SGHRS and CDR2 YFSETQ. The length of the CDR3 is 14 residues. The CDR3 is CASSSLGTQETQYF. The CDR3 bases are TGCGCCAGCTCGTCCCTGGGGACACAAGAGACCCAGTACTTC.

The chain joins TRBV12-3 or TRBV12-4 to TRBJ1-2, with D hard to call. V lost 2 bases to trimming and J lost 5 bases, with 15 bases between them. The CDR3 has 15 residues. CDR3 nucleotide sequence: TGTGCCAGCAGTTTAACCCCGTGGGCGGGGTATGGCTACACCTTC. Protein product: CASSLTPWAGYGYTF.

A few counts support this clonotype. In DNA form, the CDR3 reads TGCAGTGCTAGAGATTCCGGACCCAGGGGCGGGGGGTACAATGAGCAGTTCTTC. This codes for CSARDSGPRGGGYNEQFF. The chain joins TRBV20-1 to TRBJ2-1; 8 bases agree with TRBD2. CDR3 length equals 18 residues. With V trimmed by 0 bases and J by 4 bases, 14 bases remained unmatched. Germline V gene lookup returns CDR1 DFQATT and CDR2 SNEGSKA (reference sequence).

V and J are TRBV7-2 and TRBJ1-2; D perhaps matches TRBD1 (6 bases). V was pared by 4 bases and J by 8 bases, with 20 bases between. Per the germline V gene, CDR1 is SGHTA and CDR2 is FQGNSA. There are 15 residues in the CDR3. CDR3 residues: CASSSPTGYRWGYTF. The CDR3 region has the DNA TGTGCCAGCAGCTCCCCAACAGGGTACAGGTGGGGCTACACCTTC.

The chain carries TRBV28 and TRBJ2-7; tentatively, D is TRBD1 or TRBD2 (5 bases each). V gave up 6 bases and J gave up 6 bases, with 15 bases separating them. Germline lookup yields CDR1 MDHEN and CDR2 SYDVKM. The CDR3 consists of 13 residues. Written as DNA, the CDR3 is TGTGCCAGCAGCAGCCCCCGGGGCCCCGAGCAGTACGTC. It is translated as CASSSPRGPEQYV.

This chain links TRBV4-3 with TRBJ1-2, with 7 bases fitting TRBD1. J lost 4 bases, V lost 0 bases, and 8 bases had no gene match. This CDR3 contains 16 residues. Per germline, CDR1 LGHNA and CDR2 YSLEER. DNA of the CDR3: TGCGCCAGCAGCCAAGAGGCAGGGCGGGACAGCTATGGCTACACCTTC. Its translation: CASSQEAGRDSYGYTF.

Ten or more counts support this clonotype. The gene calls are TRBV25-1 and TRBJ2-1; a weak D match, TRBD2 (8 bases). This CDR3 has 18 residues. Trimming cost V 1 base and J 4 bases, with 20 bases left between them. CDR1 MGHDK and CDR2 SYGVNS come from the germline V gene. As DNA, the CDR3 is TGTGCCAGCAGTGAATCAGGGGGGCGACTAGCGCTGTACAATGAGCAGTTCTTC. It translates to CASSESGGRLALYNEQFF.